This T cell receptor (beta chain) derives from a study of blood T cell repertoires in COVID-19. Background on the study: PBMCs, B-cell-depleted T cells, or T cells provided the cDNA or gDNA that made up the material.

In its sample, this clone was seen once. Source study methods: Amplification with reference gene primers provided the estimates of nucleated cell counts. Only in-frame clones appear in the TCRdb table, and some are missing; sequencing was by immunoSEQ multiplex PCR. V, J and clone size reflect that table, while D and trimming were determined from the DNA. The repertoire holds 350,000 to 450,000 clones, around 87% seen once, with around 1.1% in the top ten. The CDR3 consists of 15 residues. In germline, CDR1 is MNHEY, CDR2 SVGAGI. J gave up 0 bases and V 5 bases, and 3 bases lay outside the gene matches.

The gene calls are TRBV6-5 and TRBJ2-1; 8 nucleotides line up with TRBD2. The sequencing input was PBMCs or T cells enriched from blood (not recorded which). The TCR sequence derives from a man younger than 40 who had recovered from COVID-19. The CDR3 DNA is TGTGCCAGCAGTACTAGCGGCTCCTCCTACAATGAGCAGTTCTTC. Its translation: CASSTSGSSYNEQFF.